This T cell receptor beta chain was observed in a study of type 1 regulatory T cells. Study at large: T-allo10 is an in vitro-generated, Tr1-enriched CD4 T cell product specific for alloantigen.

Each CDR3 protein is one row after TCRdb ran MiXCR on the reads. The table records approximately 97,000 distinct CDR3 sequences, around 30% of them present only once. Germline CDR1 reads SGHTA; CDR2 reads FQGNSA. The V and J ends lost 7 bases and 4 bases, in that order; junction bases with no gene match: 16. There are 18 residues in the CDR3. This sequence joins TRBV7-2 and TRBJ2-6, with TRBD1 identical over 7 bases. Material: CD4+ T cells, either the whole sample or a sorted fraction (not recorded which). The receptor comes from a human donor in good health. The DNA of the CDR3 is TGTGCCAGCACCCCACAACGGGTAGGGGGCGGGGGGGCCAACGTCCTGACTTTC. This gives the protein CASTPQRVGGGGANVLTF.